A selection of T cell receptor beta chains follows, all from one sample in a study of cytomegalovirus exposure and HLA in healthy donors. The protocol was immunoSEQ multiplex PCR, while the TCRdb copy is restricted to in-frame clones and leaves out a portion. The data hold around 200,000 clones, with approximately 78% observed a single time. Sequences were obtained from PBMCs. The receptors originated from a woman under 30 in good health and CMV-seronegative. The CDR3 runs from the conserved cysteine through the conserved F or W. The D gene is left open where the match is weak.

TRBV11-2	TRBD1	TRBJ2-3	TGTGCCAGCAGCCAATCCTGGACAGGGGTGACAGATACGCAGTATTTT	CASSQSWTGVTDTQYF
TRBV27	TRBD2	TRBJ2-7	TGTGCCAGCAGTCCCTCTAGCGGGCTACATTACGAGCAGTACTTC	CASSPSSGLHYEQYF
TRBV15	TRBD1	TRBJ1-1	TGTGCCACCAGCAGAGATAGGGGGACAGGGGTTGAAGCTTTCTTT	CATSRDRGTGVEAFF
TRBV6-5	-	TRBJ1-5	TGTGCCAGCAGCTATACAGCGGGGGTGAATCAGCCCCAGCATTTT	CASSYTAGVNQPQHF
TRBV6-6	TRBD1	TRBJ2-7	TGTGCCAGCATCTCTCCCGACAGGGTAGGCGAGCAGTACTTC	CASISPDRVGEQYF
TRBV6-4	-	TRBJ2-3	TGTGCCAGCAGTGACTCGAAGAGAGGGAACACAGATACGCAGTATTTT	CASSDSKRGNTDTQYF
TRBV4-2	TRBD2	TRBJ2-1	TGTGCCAGCAGCCAAGCCGGGACTAGCGGGGGCGTCACCTACAATGAGCAGTTCTTC	CASSQAGTSGGVTYNEQFF
TRBV9	TRBD1	TRBJ1-2	TGTGCCAGCAGTTTGACAGGGGAGTATGGCTACACCTTC	CASSLTGEYGYTF
TRBV27	-	TRBJ1-1	TGTGCCAGCGGAGAAATAGCGAAGGCCACTGAAGCTTTCTTT	CASGEIAKATEAFF
TRBV2	-	TRBJ1-5	TGTGCCAGCAGTTCGACAGATAGCAATCAGCCCCAGCATTTT	CASSSTDSNQPQHF
TRBV7-3	TRBD2	TRBJ2-1	TGTGCCAGCAGCCAGACGGGACTAGGGAATGAGCAGTTCTTC	CASSQTGLGNEQFF
TRBV2	-	TRBJ1-5	TGTGCCAGCAGTGAATTGGGAAGGGGTCAGCCCCAGCATTTT	CASSELGRGQPQHF
TRBV30	TRBD1	TRBJ2-5	TGTGCCTGGAGCCCTCCTGGACAGGGGTGGGGGACCCAGTACTTC	CAWSPPGQGWGTQYF
TRBV19	TRBD2	TRBJ2-7	TGTGCCAGTAGTTCGGGACTAGCGGGAGGGACCCCCAGCTCCTACGAGCAGTACTTC	CASSSGLAGGTPSSYEQYF
TRBV11-2	-	TRBJ2-2	TGTGCCAGCACCCTTGGACAGATAAACACCGGGGAGCTGTTTTTT	CASTLGQINTGELFF
TRBV5-1	TRBD2	TRBJ2-7	TGCGCCAGCAGCGAGGGACGTCAAGTAGCGGGAGTTTCCTACGAGCAGTACTTC	CASSEGRQVAGVSYEQYF